The 28 T cell receptor beta chains presented below share a single source sample, sequenced in a study of shared clonotypes between healthy human individuals. Here immunoSEQ multiplex PCR was the method, and the copy in TCRdb shows in-frame clones only, minus some. The sample records about 480,000 clones, about 75% being singletons. The sequencing sample was made of PBMCs. These receptors were taken from a woman aged 40 to 49 in good health. Some clones in this sample may be carry-over from other donors' samples.

Remarks on this clone: This clone may be a read error of a much larger clone one base away. Other DNA sequences of this sample code for an identical CDR3. This chain links TRBV28 with TRBJ2-4; D remains ambiguous. CDR1 is MDHEN and CDR2 is SYDVKM in the germline V gene. The CDR3 spans 16 residues. CDR3 bases: TGTGCAAGCAGCCCCCTACTCCTGGTAGCCAAAAACATTCAGTACTTC. It codes for CASSPLLLVAKNIQYF.

The V gene is TRBV7-3, the J gene TRBJ2-3, with D possibly matching TRBD2 (5 bases). CDR1 SGHTA and CDR2 FQGTGA come from the germline V gene. Trimming pared 5 bases from V and 0 bases from J, leaving 9 bases between. This CDR3 is 14 amino acids long. For the CDR3, the DNA is TGTGCCAGCAGCCGGGGATCTAGCACAGATACGCAGTATTTT. Protein: CASSRGSSTDTQYF. Looking up the rest from reference TRBV7-3 and TRBJ2-3 gives the full variable domain: GAGVSQTPSNKVTEKGKYVELRCDPISGHTALYWYRQSLGQGPEFLIYFQGTGAADDSGLPNDRFFAVRPEGSVSTLKIQRTERGDSAVYLCASSRGSSTDTQYFGPGTRLTVL.

The table lists this clone with a count of one. The J gene is TRBJ2-3, the V gene TRBV15; tentative D call: TRBD1 (5 bases). The CDR3 runs 15 residues. CDR1 LNHNV and CDR2 YYDKDF come from the germline V gene (reference sequence). V lost 0 bases, J lost 6 bases, and 13 bases lay in between. CDR3 in DNA: TGTGCCACCAGCAGAGAAACAGGCCCATCGGATACGCAGTATTTT. Translated: CATSRETGPSDTQYF.

The chain uses TRBV5-1 and TRBJ1-1, with TRBD1 identical over 8 bases. There are 15 residues in the CDR3. Unmatched junction bases numbered 11, after V lost 5 bases and J lost 5 bases. Germline loops: CDR1 SGHRS, CDR2 YFSETQ. The CDR3 region is CASSSQGARGTEAFF. The CDR3 DNA is TGCGCCAGCAGTTCCCAGGGGGCGCGAGGGACTGAAGCTTTCTTT.

This clone was observed a handful of times. V usage is TRBV7-8 and J usage is TRBJ1-3; D is undetermined. CDR3 length: 12 amino acids. Germline V gene lookup returns CDR1 SGHVS and CDR2 FQNEAQ. V lost 5 bases, J lost 2 bases, and 4 bases lay in between. The CDR3: CASSAAGNTIYF. The CDR3 nucleotides are TGTGCCAGCAGCGCAGCTGGAAACACCATATATTTT.

This clone was picked up a small number of times. The rearrangement joins TRBV5-6 to TRBJ1-1, with a tentative D call TRBD1 (5 bases). This CDR3 spans 13 amino acids. V lost 1 base to trimming and J lost 6 bases, with 10 bases between them. Germline V gives CDR1 SGHDT, CDR2 YYEEEE. The CDR3 nucleotides are TGTGCCAGCAGCTTGTGGGGCCAGTCTGAAGCTTTCTTT. It yields the protein CASSLWGQSEAFF.

The chain links TRBV28 to TRBJ2-1, with 11 bases aligning to TRBD2. The CDR3 runs to 13 residues. Germline CDR1 is MDHEN and CDR2 is SYDVKM. Trimming removed 9 bases from V and 10 bases from J; junction bases left unmatched: 8. CDR3 in DNA: TGTGCCAGTGTAGCGGGGGGGCTCCGGGAGCAGTTCTTC. As protein: CASVAGGLREQFF.

V is TRBV28 and J is TRBJ2-5; 7 bases are shared with TRBD2. CDR3 size: 12 residues. The J segment lost 5 bases and the V segment lost 8 bases, leaving 5 bases of the junction unmatched. CDR1 MDHEN and CDR2 SYDVKM come from the germline V gene. CDR3 nucleotide sequence: TGTGCCAGCTGGCGGGGGATGGAGACCCAGTACTTC. This encodes CASWRGMETQYF.

The rearrangement uses TRBV5-4 and TRBJ2-7; the D gene is possibly TRBD2 (7 bases). V was trimmed by 0 bases and J by 7 bases, leaving 20 bases between them. This CDR3 contains 16 residues. CDR1 is SGHNT, CDR2 YYREEE, per germline (reference sequence). CDR3 residues: CASSLAGGSGEGEQYF. For the CDR3, the DNA is TGTGCCAGCAGCTTGGCGGGGGGCAGTGGGGAAGGGGAGCAGTACTTC.

This clone was detected ten times or more. The chain carries TRBV18 and TRBJ1-1, with a tentative D call TRBD1 (6 bases). Germline CDR1 is KGHSH and CDR2 is LQKENI. V was pared by 3 bases and J by 8 bases, with 13 bases between. CDR3 length: 13 residues. The CDR3 sequence: CASSPSGQLEAFF. CDR3 nucleotide sequence: TGTGCCAGCTCACCTTCCGGACAGTTAGAAGCTTTCTTT.

The V call is TRBV7-6, the J call TRBJ2-2, with D maybe TRBD1 (6 bases). The V and J ends lost 1 base and 4 bases respectively, with 10 bases between them. The length of the CDR3 is 15 residues. CDR1 is SGHVS, CDR2 FNYEAQ, per germline. CDR3 in DNA: TGTGCCAGCAGCTTAGAGAACAGGGTCACCGGGGAGCTGTTTTTT. Its translation is CASSLENRVTGELFF.

The sample holds one count of this clone. The chain couples TRBV28 to TRBJ1-2; 8 positions agree with TRBD1. Germline CDR1 and CDR2: MDHEN and SYDVKM. Trimming cost V 1 base and J 7 bases; bases outside gene matches: 11. This CDR3 comprises 16 residues. The CDR3 nucleotides are TGTGCCAGCAGTTTATACCGCCCTTCAGGGGGCGGTGGCTACACCTTC. Its protein product is CASSLYRPSGGGGYTF.

This chain connects TRBV9 to TRBJ2-2; D gene unclear. Between the trimmed V and J ends, which lost 0 bases and 4 bases, there was a span of 7 bases. The CDR3 runs 14 residues. Germline-derived CDR1 and CDR2 are SGDLS and YYNGEE. The CDR3 spells CASSVVHRTGELFF. CDR3 nucleotide sequence: TGTGCCAGCAGCGTAGTACACCGCACCGGGGAGCTGTTTTTT.

Many counts were recorded for this clone. The chain couples TRBV29-1 to TRBJ2-7, with 7 bases fitting TRBD1. V lost 5 bases and J lost 0; bases outside the gene matches: 4. CDR3 length: 13 amino acids. Germline CDR1 reads SQVTM; CDR2 reads ANQGSEA. CDR3 sequence reads: CSVRGQSSYEQYF. The CDR3 bases are TGCAGCGTTCGGGGACAGTCCTCCTACGAGCAGTACTTC.

This clone has more than one count but fewer than ten. The conserved final phenylalanine or tryptophan is absent from the CDR3, which likely points to a read error. This rearrangement joins TRBV11-2 to TRBJ1-1; TRBD1 agrees at 9 bases. Unmatched junction bases numbered 0, after V lost 3 bases and J lost 4 bases. From germline, CDR1 is SGHAT and CDR2 FQNNGV. The length of the CDR3 is 13 residues. The CDR3 coding sequence is TGTGCCAGCAGCTTGGACAGGGGCACTGAAGCTTTCCTT. Protein sequence: CASSLDRGTEAFL.

The chain is built from TRBV30 and TRBJ2-3; no clear D. CDR3 length equals 12 residues. V was shortened by 4 bases and J by 1 base, with 6 bases between the two germline ends. CDR1 and CDR2 (germline): GTSNPN, SVGIG (reference sequence). The CDR3 DNA sequence: TGTGCCTGGACCCGGGGCACAGATACGCAGTATTTT. Translated: CAWTRGTDTQYF.

The V and J genes are TRBV6-1 and TRBJ2-1, with 13 bases fitting TRBD2. The V gene end was trimmed by 1 base and the J gene end by 7 bases; junction bases not matched to a gene: 7. Germline CDR1 reads MNHNS; CDR2 reads SASEGT. The length of the CDR3 is 17 residues. The CDR3, as DNA: TGTGCCAGCAGTGAAGGGACTAGCGGGAGAAGCCGGAATGAGCAGTTCTTC. It encodes CASSEGTSGRSRNEQFF.

This clone came up a few times. The chain combines TRBV11-2 with TRBJ2-1; 10 bases are a match to TRBD2. CDR1 and CDR2 (germline): SGHAT, FQNNGV. The CDR3 length is 15 residues. Trimming removed 0 bases from V and 14 bases from J; junction bases left unmatched: 10. CDR3: CASSLDLASGSPKFF. CDR3 coding DNA: TGTGCCAGCAGCTTAGATTTAGCTAGCGGGAGCCCAAAGTTCTTC.

In this sample, this clone turned up a few times. V and J are TRBV19 and TRBJ1-5; D gene unclear. Germline CDR1 LNHDA, CDR2 SQIVND (reference sequence). V was pared by 0 bases and J by 4 bases, with 10 bases between. The CDR3 sequence is 15 residues long. As DNA, the CDR3 is TGTGCCAGTAGTATAGATCTATGGCTGAATCAGCCCCAGCATTTT. Residues: CASSIDLWLNQPQHF.

The chain has TRBV5-1 and TRBJ2-1; D is perhaps TRBD2 (5 bases). Germline loops: CDR1 SGHRS, CDR2 YFSETQ. This CDR3 comprises 11 residues. The V and J ends lost 1 base and 14 bases respectively, with 10 bases between them. CDR3 nucleotide sequence: TGCGCCAGCAGCTTGAGAGGGAGAAAGTTCTTC. It codes for CASSLRGRKFF.

V and J are TRBV11-1 and TRBJ1-1; 7 bases map to TRBD1. CDR3 length: 16 residues. Germline loops: CDR1 SGHAT, CDR2 FQDESV (reference sequence). V lost 2 bases, J lost 6 bases, and 12 bases stayed unmatched. Here the CDR3 reads CASSLRSSDRRAEAFF. CDR3 sequence (DNA): TGTGCCAGCAGCTTAAGGAGTTCGGACAGGCGGGCTGAAGCTTTCTTT.

This chain connects TRBV5-1 to TRBJ2-7, with D perhaps TRBD2 (5 bases). V was shortened by 1 base and J by 5 bases, with 10 bases between the two germline ends. Germline assignment: CDR1 SGHRS and CDR2 YFSETQ. The CDR3 covers 13 residues. The CDR3 region is CASSLPTRDEQYF. The CDR3 bases are TGCGCCAGCAGCTTGCCAACTAGGGACGAGCAGTACTTC.

This chain uses TRBV9 with TRBJ2-7, with unresolved D. Germline V gene data show CDR1 as SGDLS and CDR2 as YYNGEE. V was trimmed by 0 bases and J by 3 bases, leaving 16 bases between them. This CDR3 has 16 amino acids. Written as DNA, the CDR3 is TGTGCCAGCAGCGTAGGGCTATCGCAGGTTCTCTACGAGCAGTACTTC. As protein: CASSVGLSQVLYEQYF.

The chain recombines TRBV30 with TRBJ1-1; weak D call: TRBD1 (5 bases). The CDR3 extends over 12 amino acids. Germline V gene data show CDR1 as GTSNPN and CDR2 as SVGIG (reference sequence). Trimming took 3 bases from V and 0 from J, leaving 5 bases between them. The CDR3 DNA is TGTGCCTGGAGACAGGTGAACACTGAAGCTTTCTTT. Translation gives CAWRQVNTEAFF. Full variable domain (rest looked up from reference TRBV30 and TRBJ1-1): SQTIHQWPATLVQPVGSPLSLECTVEGTSNPNLYWYRQAAGRGLQLLFYSVGIGQISSEVPQNLSASRPQDRQFILSSKKLLLSDSGFYLCAWRQVNTEAFFGQGTRLTVV.

The rearrangement links TRBV6-5 to TRBJ1-1, with a weak D call TRBD1 (5 bases). CDR3 size: 14 residues. Germline CDR1 and CDR2: MNHEY and SVGAGI. The germline V and J ends were trimmed by 2 bases and 4 bases, with 11 bases remaining between them. CDR3 DNA: TGTGCCAGCAGTTACGGGGGGTCTATCACTGAAGCTTTCTTT. Encoded protein: CASSYGGSITEAFF.

The V call is TRBV7-6, the J call TRBJ2-5, with D possibly TRBD2 on 10 matching bases. V was clipped by 1 base and J by 3 bases, with 18 bases between them. Germline CDR1 reads SGHVS; CDR2 reads FNYEAQ. The CDR3 totals 17 residues. CDR3 coding DNA: TGTGCCAGCAGCTTAGAGCGGGGGGGACAGGGCAAAGAGACCCAGTACTTC. It yields the protein CASSLERGGQGKETQYF. Filled out from reference TRBV7-6 and TRBJ2-5, the complete variable domain reads GAGVSQSPRYKVTKRGQDVALRCDPISGHVSLYWYRQALGQGPEFLTYFNYEAQQDKSGLPNDRFSAERPEGSISTLTIQRTEQRDSAMYRCASSLERGGQGKETQYFGPGTRLLVL.

The rearrangement uses TRBV6-1 and TRBJ1-3; D possibly corresponds to TRBD1 (5 bases). Trimming shortened V by 8 bases and J by 2 bases, and 16 bases separated the two germline ends. The CDR3 runs 15 residues. Looked up from germline, CDR1 is MNHNS and CDR2 is SASEGT. As DNA, the CDR3 is TGTGCCAGCTGTACAGGTCGCCTCCCTGGAAACACCATATATTTT. Its translation: CASCTGRLPGNTIYF.

As to this clone: Other DNA sequences of this sample code for an identical CDR3. The rearrangement uses TRBV5-6 and TRBJ2-5; D not resolved. Trimming pared 4 bases from V and 2 bases from J, leaving 6 bases between. CDR3 size: 12 residues. From germline, CDR1 is SGHDT and CDR2 YYEEEE. CDR3 sequence reads: CASSLNQETQYF. The DNA of the CDR3 is TGTGCCAGCAGCCTAAATCAAGAGACCCAGTACTTC.